The following is a T cell receptor beta chain sequence with its context. Ten or more counts support this clonotype. What antigen it recognizes has not been identified. Per-base quality was not reported, and no clone a single base away is much larger than it. This entry is derived from a study of T cells in Graves' hyperthyroidism and ophthalmopathy (dated by TCRdb to the late 2010s). Regarding the complete study: Peripheral blood samples were taken at initial diagnosis, before any treatment was given. TCR Vbeta CDR3 sequencing of roughly 140 peripheral blood samples (approximately 44 ophthalmopathy, about 80 hyperthyroidism and about 17 progressor patients) is reported in the paper. Thyroid tissue and blood T-cell repertoires from several Graves' hyperthyroidism patients were also compared in the study. To identify TCR V-J signatures that set the groups apart, the researchers used a discovery cohort of about a hundred patients, made up of under 45 with Graves' ophthalmopathy and 57 with stable Graves' hyperthyroidism. The 100 discovery patients were randomly divided into training and test sets at a 7:3 ratio. Prospective prediction of ophthalmopathy was tested in an independent validation cohort of approximately 19 hyperthyroidism patients and 17 patients who later progressed to ophthalmopathy. Once sampling was done, hyperthyroidism patients were given methimazole at a starting dose of 30 mg daily, whereas ophthalmopathy patients were given high-dose intravenous methylprednisolone. Overall study outcomes, separate from this receptor: In validation, the model predicted progression to ophthalmopathy a median of about 6.5 months before onset, with about 70% sensitivity and about 75% specificity. Most expanded thyroid clonotypes (frequency above 0.001) were also detected in blood, suggesting blood repertoires may reflect thyroid immune responses. No statistical method was used to fix the sample size in advance, and group allocation was not hidden from the investigators. In cross-validation, a model built on a 13 V-J signature told ophthalmopathy apart from stable hyperthyroidism with approximately 90% sensitivity and roughly 81% specificity, and in testing the same model reached 80%/75%.

Hyperthyroidism patients were newly diagnosed, with disease duration under 2 months, and aged 18 to 65 years. Exclusion was applied to patients with uncontrolled infections, other autoimmune diseases, pregnancy or lactation. Diagnoses were established on the basis of clinical symptoms, serum thyroxine and TRAb, thyroid ultrasound, and orbital computed tomography. Blood from progressor patients was drawn when they were first diagnosed with hyperthyroidism, before any ophthalmopathy symptoms appeared. PBMCs were separated from 10 ml of fresh peripheral blood using Ficoll-Paque density gradient centrifugation. Patients classed as progressors first received a Graves' hyperthyroidism diagnosis and then went on to develop ophthalmopathy during follow-up. Total RNA was extracted using Trizol reagent, and RNA quality was assessed on an Agilent 2100 Bioanalyzer. The TCR beta CDR3 regions were amplified from RNA transcripts. The first round of RT-PCR for the TCR CDR3 was performed with the HTBI primer set and the Qiagen OneStep RT-PCR kit. Libraries were constructed in a second round of multiplex PCR, after which size selection and purification were performed. Sequencing of the libraries was done on an Illumina HiSeq2000 using paired-end 100 bp reads. On the authors' methods: SOAPnuke was used to process the raw data, removing reads that contained adapters or uncalled bases, had a mean Phred below 15, or lacked an exact match to the constant primer or identifier. High-quality paired reads were merged using COPE v1.2.5, and each unique nucleotide sequence was defined as a clonotype. MiTCR v1.1 was used to align the clonotypes against IMGT TRBV, TRBD and TRBJ reference segments. Analysis was restricted to V-J combinations with a frequency above 0.0001, which covered approximately 99% of repertoires. A TCS score was defined as the ratio of F50 (clonal expansion) to E x V (chaos), with BLOSUM62-based TCRdist applied between CDR3 peptides within each V-J. Welch's t-statistics and random forest reduced 450 to 600 V-J features to about 13, which were used in a naive Bayes classifier (R e1071). Using fastp at Q25 and MiXCR, TCRdb reprocessed the public reads and kept productive beta chains. Rows are combined by CDR3 protein, so each entry shows the most common genes and DNA. TCRdb, not the original authors, processed these V and J calls. The sample table lists around 250,000 distinct CDR3 sequences, about 15% of them with a count of one. The ten largest clones take up roughly 14% of the sample.

The specimen sequenced was blood. This TCR came from a woman in her forties with Graves' hyperthyroidism that later progressed to Graves' ophthalmopathy.

Here the CDR3 is given as CASTWTGNTEAFF. The nucleotide sequence reads TGTGCCAGCACCTGGACGGGGAACACTGAAGCTTTCTTT. The chain links TRBV12-3 or TRBV12-4 with TRBJ1-1; no confident D gene assignment can be made. Relative to germline, V is 7 bases shorter and J is 1 base shorter, with 10 bases between their ends. From the cysteine through the phenylalanine, the CDR3 covers 13 amino acids. Only CDR3 DNA is held: 39 bases, read in frame from base 1.